These T cell receptor beta chains were read from a single sample in a study of vaccination effects on CD4 cells after COVID-19. These TCRs' antigens remain unknown. The method was immunoSEQ multiplex PCR; TCRdb's version includes in-frame clones alone and lacks a portion of them. The sample lists more than 20,000 clones, 77% occurring once. The sequencing here drew on CD4+ T cells from PBMCs cultured with HCoV-NL63 spike peptides, taken before COVID-19 vaccination. Receptors were obtained from a human donor who had a prior SARS-CoV-2 infection. Both conserved end residues are part of each CDR3. Each record gives: D gene, V gene, clone size, J gene, CDR3 DNA, CDR3 protein. D genes are given only for firm matches. Size is stated for part of the rows, as once, few or many counts, or as a class when the clone is expanded.

>-|TRBV7-2|-|TRBJ2-2
TGTGCCAGCAGCCCGGGTGACTTCGGCGGGGAGCTGTTTTTT
CASSPGDFGGELFF
>TRBD1|TRBV5-5|-|TRBJ2-7
TGTGCCAGCAGCCCAGCACCGGGACAGGGCCCCTACTACTACGAGCAGTACTTC
CASSPAPGQGPYYYEQYF
>TRBD1|TRBV2|once|TRBJ2-7
TGTGCCAGCAGTGAAGGGACAGGGGGCAGATACGAGCAGTACTTC
CASSEGTGGRYEQYF
>-|TRBV25-1|-|TRBJ1-4
TGTGCCAGCAGTGAATCCGGGCAGGGCCGGGAAAAACTGTTTTTT
CASSESGQGREKLFF
>-|TRBV5-5|-|TRBJ2-5
TGTGCCAGCAGCTTTTCATCAACGGTGGGAGAGACCCAGTACTTC
CASSFSSTVGETQYF
>-|TRBV27|few|TRBJ2-2
TGTGCCAGCAGATTTTCTAGGAACACCGGGGAGCTGTTTTTT
CASRFSRNTGELFF
>-|TRBV6-1|once|TRBJ2-3
TGTGCCAGCAGTGAAGTTCCCGGGGTGGATACGCAGTATTTT
CASSEVPGVDTQYF
>-|TRBV19|-|TRBJ1-4
TGTGCCAGTAGTATTTCCCTAACCCGGGAAAAACTGTTTTTT
CASSISLTREKLFF
>-|TRBV6-5|-|TRBJ1-2
TGTGCCAGCAGTTACTCGATCGGCTACGGCTACACCTTC
CASSYSIGYGYTF
>-|TRBV29-1|-|TRBJ2-3
TGCAGCCAACGGGCTCCCGGGGCAGATACGCAGTATTTT
CSQRAPGADTQYF
>-|TRBV15|-|TRBJ1-1
TGTGCCACCAGCAATAGGGTGAACACTGAAGCTTTCTTT
CATSNRVNTEAFF
>-|TRBV30|few|TRBJ2-1
TGTGCCTGGAGACCTACCCAAGGGCTACTATCCTACAATGAGCAGTTCTTC
CAWRPTQGLLSYNEQFF
>TRBD1|TRBV4-2|-|TRBJ1-4
TGTGCCAGCAGCCTGGACAGGGCAACTAATGAAAAACTGTTTTTT
CASSLDRATNEKLFF
>TRBD1|TRBV3-1/TRBV3-2|-|TRBJ2-1
TGTGCCAGCAGCAACACAGGGGACAATGAGCAGTTCTTC
CASSNTGDNEQFF
>-|TRBV20-1|-|TRBJ2-3
TGCAGTGCTAGTAGGAGGGGAGATACGCAGTATTTT
CSASRRGDTQYF
>-|TRBV2|once|TRBJ1-1
TGTGCCAGCAGGCAGACGGGAGGATGGACTGAAGCTTTCTTT
CASRQTGGWTEAFF
>-|TRBV2|-|TRBJ2-5
TGTGCCAGCAGTGGGCCATCTTTGAAGACCCAGTACTTC
CASSGPSLKTQYF
>TRBD2|TRBV28|-|TRBJ2-7
TGTGCCAGCAGTTTTACTAGCGGGAGCCTTTCCTACGAGCAGTACTTC
CASSFTSGSLSYEQYF
>-|TRBV24-1|-|TRBJ2-3
TGTGCCACCAGTGAGCCTATCCAGGGTTATACGCAGTATTTT
CATSEPIQGYTQYF
>-|TRBV15|-|TRBJ1-2
TGTGCCACCAGCAGAGGGGCAGGAGGGGTGGGTGGCTACACCTTC
CATSRGAGGVGGYTF
>-|TRBV27|-|TRBJ1-2
TGTGCCAGCAGTGTGGGGAGGATAGCTAACTATGGCTACACCTTC
CASSVGRIANYGYTF
>-|TRBV6-5|-|TRBJ2-1
TGTGCCAGCAGGGGACCGGTCCAATTAGGCGGTGAGCAGTTCTTC
CASRGPVQLGGEQFF
>-|TRBV12-5|few|TRBJ2-7
TGTGCTAGTGCCCCGAGAACAGGGTACGCCTACGAGCAGTACTTC
CASAPRTGYAYEQYF
>-|TRBV2|-|TRBJ2-1
TGTGCCAGCATGGGGGTCAGGGACAATGAGCAGTTCTTC
CASMGVRDNEQFF
>-|TRBV7-9|few|TRBJ2-3
TGTGCCAGCAGCTTAGGACGTCAGTATTTT
CASSLGRQYF
>-|TRBV19|-|TRBJ1-6
TGTGCCAGTGGGAAGGTACGGGATTCACCCCTCCACTTT
CASGKVRDSPLHF
>-|TRBV18|-|TRBJ2-1
TGTGCCAGCTCACCGGGGGCTAGCTCCAATGAGCAGTTCTTC
CASSPGASSNEQFF
>-|TRBV30|once|TRBJ1-2
TGTGCCTGGAGCTACGCCGGGGGGGAGGATTTAGGCTACACCTTC
CAWSYAGGEDLGYTF
>-|TRBV11-3|-|TRBJ1-1
TGTGCCAGCAGCTTAGAGGCAGGGGACACCAGAAAAGCTTTCTTT
CASSLEAGDTRKAFF
>-|TRBV7-2|-|TRBJ2-1
TGTGCCAGCAGCTTAGTTGTACGGGGTGAGCAGTTCTTC
CASSLVVRGEQFF
>TRBD1|TRBV6-5|-|TRBJ2-2
TGTGCCAGCAGAAAAACAGGGGATGACGGGGAGCTGTTTTTT
CASRKTGDDGELFF
>-|TRBV28|-|TRBJ2-4
TGTGCCAGCAGTTCGACAGGGGAGGGCAAAAACATTCAGTACTTC
CASSSTGEGKNIQYF
>TRBD2|TRBV4-1|-|TRBJ2-2
TGCGCCAGCAGCTCAGATGTGCGGGGGGGCGGCACCGGGGAGCTGTTTTTT
CASSSDVRGGGTGELFF
>-|TRBV12-3/TRBV12-4|-|TRBJ2-5
TGTGCCAGCAGCCGGAAGCCACAAGAGACCCAGTACTTC
CASSRKPQETQYF
>-|TRBV7-2|-|TRBJ2-7
TGTGCCAGCAGCCTTCATTCGGCCTACGAGCAGTACTTC
CASSLHSAYEQYF
>-|TRBV2|-|TRBJ2-3
TGTGCCAGCAGTGAAGCGTGGTTGATCGGTCGGGGGAGCACAGATACGCAGTATTTT
CASSEAWLIGRGSTDTQYF
>TRBD1|TRBV12-5|few|TRBJ2-7
TGTGCTAGTTCCCCCCGGGCAGGGGGTTTTTGGTACGAGCAGTACTTC
CASSPRAGGFWYEQYF
>-|TRBV27|-|TRBJ2-1
TGTGCCAGCAAGACGAAGGACAATGAGCAGTTCTTC
CASKTKDNEQFF
>TRBD1|TRBV24-1|-|TRBJ2-1
TGTGCCACCAGTGATTTGGGGACAGGTCGGGGGAATGAGCAGTTCTTC
CATSDLGTGRGNEQFF
>-|TRBV19|-|TRBJ1-6
TGTGCCAGTAGTGTTTGGACAGATTCACCCCTCCACTTT
CASSVWTDSPLHF
>TRBD2|TRBV5-6|-|TRBJ2-1
TGTGCCAGCAGCTTACGAGCCGGGACTAGTTTCTATGAGCAGTTCTTC
CASSLRAGTSFYEQFF
>TRBD2|TRBV3-1/TRBV3-2|once|TRBJ2-5
TGTGCCAGCAGCCAAGTCTTCCCTAAATCCCTACCGGGGGAGCGGGAGGGGGAGACCCAGTACTTC
CASSQVFPKSLPGEREGETQYF
>TRBD2|TRBV7-2|-|TRBJ2-1
TGTGCCAGCAGCCCAACGTGGGCGGGGGGGCGGTTTGGTTTCCGTGAGCAGTTCTTC
CASSPTWAGGRFGFREQFF
>TRBD1|TRBV11-3|-|TRBJ1-1
TGTGCCAGCAGCCCAGGGGGGGACAGCCCTGAAGCTTTCTTT
CASSPGGDSPEAFF
>-|TRBV5-1|-|TRBJ2-2
TGCGCCAGCAGCTTGGGGCCGGCAAAACTAACCACCGGGGAGCTGTTTTTT
CASSLGPAKLTTGELFF
>-|TRBV11-2|few|TRBJ2-3
TGTGCCAGCAGCTTAGATCGCGTGGGGGGAGATACGCAGTATTTT
CASSLDRVGGDTQYF
>TRBD2|TRBV7-8|-|TRBJ2-6
TGTGCCAGCAGCGGACGACTGGGACTAGCGGGAGACTCTGGGGCCAACGTCCTGACTTTC
CASSGRLGLAGDSGANVLTF
>-|TRBV10-3|-|TRBJ1-1
TGTGCCATCAGTGCGGGTGCGGTGTCCTCCTCTGAAGCTTTCTTT
CAISAGAVSSSEAFF
>-|TRBV20-1|-|TRBJ1-3
TGCAGTGCTACTGTGCTGAACACCATATATTTT
CSATVLNTIYF
>TRBD2|TRBV18|-|TRBJ2-7
TGTGCCAGCTCAGCTTCTAGCGGGAGTATTAACGAGCAGTACTTC
CASSASSGSINEQYF
>-|TRBV9|-|TRBJ2-1
TGTGCCAGCAGCGTAGACCAAGGGGTATACAATGAGCAGTTCTTC
CASSVDQGVYNEQFF
>TRBD2|TRBV18|-|TRBJ2-1
TGTGCCAGCTCACCTCTCAGGCCAGCGGGGGCTATTGAGCAGTTCTTC
CASSPLRPAGAIEQFF
>TRBD2|TRBV5-4|-|TRBJ2-7
TGTGCCAGCAGCTTGGTAGCGGGAGCGCCGGACGAGCAGTACTTC
CASSLVAGAPDEQYF
>TRBD2|TRBV5-1|-|TRBJ2-5
TGCGCCAGCAGCTACCGGACTAGCGGGAGGATTGTTGGGGAGACCCAGTACTTC
CASSYRTSGRIVGETQYF
>-|TRBV11-3|-|TRBJ2-1
TGTGCCAGCCCAAGGCGGGATGAGCAGTTCTTC
CASPRRDEQFF